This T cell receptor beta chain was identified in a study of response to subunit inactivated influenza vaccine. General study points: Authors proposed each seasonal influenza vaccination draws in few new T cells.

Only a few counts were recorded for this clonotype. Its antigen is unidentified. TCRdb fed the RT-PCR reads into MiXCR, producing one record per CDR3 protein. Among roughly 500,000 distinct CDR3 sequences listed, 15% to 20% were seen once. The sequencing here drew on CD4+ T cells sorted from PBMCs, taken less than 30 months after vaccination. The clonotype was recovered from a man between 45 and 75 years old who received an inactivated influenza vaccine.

Here the CDR3 reads CASSPVAGGRTDTQYF. The DNA for the CDR3 is TGTGCCAGCAGCCCCGTTGCGGGGGGCCGCACAGATACGCAGTATTTT. The chain combines TRBV7-8 with TRBJ2-3; the match to TRBD2 covers 8 bases. Germline CDR1 reads SGHVS; CDR2 reads FQNEAQ. Losses at the gene ends were 5 bases for V and 1 base for J; bases not matched to a gene: 8. The CDR3 sequence is 16 residues long.